This TCR beta chain comes out of a study of T-cell reconstitution after alpha-beta-depleted transplantation in children. Unique molecular identifiers tagged the TCRbeta library. TCRdb used MiXCR to reprocess the PCR reads, holding one entry per CDR3 protein. The table has 800,000 to 1,000,000 distinct CDR3 sequences, about 30% seen once. Concerning this clonotype itself: Its target is not known.

With 5 bases clipped from V and 5 bases from J, the junction kept 8 bases outside the gene matches. Germline V CDR1 and CDR2: SGHTA, FQGNSA. The CDR3 totals 15 residues. Notes on the study in general: The main origin of T-cell counts and diversity one year after transplant was newly produced T cells. Diversity of TCRbeta at day 60 was high in some patients, arising from surviving recipient T cells and thymic progenitors. Expanded graft clones numbering several hundred reportedly gave rise to alpha-beta T cells about two months after transplant.

The sequence was collected from a boy in the first two years of life who had a stem cell transplant for SCID, so the T cells may come from the graft donor. The sample consisted of PBMCs, mostly from graft donor cells, taken 360 days after TCRalphabeta/CD19-depleted stem cell transplant. V is TRBV7-2 and J is TRBJ2-2; 7 bases map to TRBD1. The CDR3 is CASSGRQGGTGELFF. Written as DNA, the CDR3 is TGTGCCAGCAGCGGTCGACAGGGCGGGACCGGGGAGCTGTTTTTT.